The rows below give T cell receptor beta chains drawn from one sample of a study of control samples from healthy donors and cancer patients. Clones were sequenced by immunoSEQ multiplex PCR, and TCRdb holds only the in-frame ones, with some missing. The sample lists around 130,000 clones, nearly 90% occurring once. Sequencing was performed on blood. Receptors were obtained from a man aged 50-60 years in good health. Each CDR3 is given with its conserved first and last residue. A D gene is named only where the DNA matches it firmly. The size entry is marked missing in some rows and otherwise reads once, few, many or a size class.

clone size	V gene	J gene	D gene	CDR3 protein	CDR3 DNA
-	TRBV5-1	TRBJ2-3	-	CASSYTDTQYF	TGCGCCAGCAGCTACACAGATACGCAGTATTTT
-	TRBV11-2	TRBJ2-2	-	CASRASGGTGELFF	TGTGCCAGCAGGGCCTCTGGCGGGACCGGGGAGCTGTTTTTT
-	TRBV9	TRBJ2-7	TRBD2	CASSVLAGGGYEQYF	TGTGCCAGCAGCGTATTGGCGGGGGGCGGGTACGAGCAGTACTTC
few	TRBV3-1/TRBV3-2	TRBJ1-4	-	CASRRGQFGTNEKLFF	TGTGCCAGCAGACGGGGCCAATTCGGAACTAATGAAAAACTGTTTTTT
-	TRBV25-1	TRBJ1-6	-	CASSEPGRGGNSPLHF	TGTGCCAGCAGTGAACCCGGCAGGGGAGGAAATTCACCCCTCCACTTT
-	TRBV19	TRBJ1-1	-	CASTLSGPNTEAFF	TGTGCCAGTACTCTATCAGGGCCCAACACTGAAGCTTTCTTT
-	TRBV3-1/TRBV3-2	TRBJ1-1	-	CASSQDMRGTEAFF	TGTGCCAGCAGCCAAGATATGAGGGGAACTGAAGCTTTCTTT
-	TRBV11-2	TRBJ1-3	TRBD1	CASSLYRGSGNTIYF	TGTGCCAGCAGCTTGTACAGGGGCTCTGGAAACACCATATATTTT
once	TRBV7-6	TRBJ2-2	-	CASSRTGGPYTGELFF	TGTGCCAGCAGCCGTACGGGGGGCCCCTACACCGGGGAGCTGTTTTTT
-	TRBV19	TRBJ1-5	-	CASSIWGDNQPQHF	TGTGCCAGTAGTATATGGGGCGACAATCAGCCCCAGCATTTT
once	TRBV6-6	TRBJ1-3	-	CASEQGAGNTIYF	TGTGCCAGCGAACAGGGAGCTGGAAACACCATATATTTT
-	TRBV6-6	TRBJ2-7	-	CASSLTGTSSYEQYF	TGTGCCAGCAGTTTAACCGGGACATCTTCCTACGAGCAGTACTTC
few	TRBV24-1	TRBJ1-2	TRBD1	CATSDGTGGAINGYTF	TGTGCCACCAGTGACGGGACAGGGGGCGCGATAAATGGCTACACCTTC
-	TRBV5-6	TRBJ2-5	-	CASHLWGGYQETQYF	TGTGCCAGCCACCTTTGGGGGGGCTACCAAGAGACCCAGTACTTC
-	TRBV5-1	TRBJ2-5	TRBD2	CASSLGRSGGQETQYF	TGCGCCAGCAGCTTGGGGCGTAGCGGGGGGCAAGAGACCCAGTACTTC
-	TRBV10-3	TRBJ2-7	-	CAISARDWGDEQYF	TGTGCCATCAGTGCCCGGGACTGGGGCGACGAGCAGTACTTC
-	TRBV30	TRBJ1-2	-	CAWSDSNFYGYTF	TGTGCCTGGAGCGACAGTAATTTCTATGGCTACACCTTC
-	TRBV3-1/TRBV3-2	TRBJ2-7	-	CASSRGDYEQYF	TGTGCCAGCAGCCGGGGGGACTACGAGCAGTACTTC
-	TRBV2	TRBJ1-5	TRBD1	CASTNTGGKQPQHF	TGTGCCAGCACCAATACAGGGGGCAAGCAGCCCCAGCATTTT
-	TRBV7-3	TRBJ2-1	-	CASSLRAEDNEQFF	TGTGCCAGCAGCTTAAGGGCCGAAGACAATGAGCAGTTCTTC
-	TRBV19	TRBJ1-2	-	CASSISTGGNYGYTF	TGTGCCAGTAGTATCTCCACCGGGGGGAACTATGGCTACACCTTC
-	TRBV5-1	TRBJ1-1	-	CASSLGRGTTEAFF	TGCGCCAGCAGCTTGGGGAGGGGGACCACTGAAGCTTTCTTT
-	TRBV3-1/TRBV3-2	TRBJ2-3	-	CASSLATDTQYF	TGTGCCAGCAGCTTAGCGACAGATACGCAGTATTTT
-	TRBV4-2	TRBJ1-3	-	CASSQDGPTVPSGNTIYF	TGTGCCAGCAGCCAAGATGGCCCAACAGTACCCTCTGGAAACACCATATATTTT
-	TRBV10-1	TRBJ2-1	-	CASSEGKEDEQFF	TGCGCCAGCAGTGAGGGGAAGGAAGATGAGCAGTTCTTC
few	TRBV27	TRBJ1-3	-	CASSPGGTSGNTIYF	TGTGCCAGCAGCCCGGGGGGGACCTCTGGAAACACCATATATTTT
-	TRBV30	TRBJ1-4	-	CAWRMGPSVFF	TGTGCCTGGAGGATGGGACCATCAGTGTTTTTT
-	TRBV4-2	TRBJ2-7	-	CASSQDLGGGYEQYF	TGTGCCAGCAGCCAAGATCTAGGAGGGGGGTACGAGCAGTACTTC
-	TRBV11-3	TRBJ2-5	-	CASSLDGETQYF	TGTGCCAGCAGCTTAGATGGAGAGACCCAGTACTTC
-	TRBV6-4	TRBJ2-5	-	CASYEETQYF	TGTGCCAGTTATGAAGAGACCCAGTACTTC
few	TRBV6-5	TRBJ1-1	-	CASSTKKTVNTEAFF	TGTGCCAGCAGCACTAAAAAGACAGTGAACACTGAAGCTTTCTTT
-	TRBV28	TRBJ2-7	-	CASSWSAYEQYF	TGTGCCAGCAGTTGGTCGGCCTACGAGCAGTACTTC
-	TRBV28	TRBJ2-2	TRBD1	CASQGGKNTGELFF	TGTGCCAGCCAAGGGGGCAAGAACACCGGGGAGCTGTTTTTT
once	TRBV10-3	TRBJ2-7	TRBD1	CAIKIGQDEGYEQYF	TGTGCCATCAAGATAGGACAGGACGAAGGATACGAGCAGTACTTC
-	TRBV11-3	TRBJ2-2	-	CASSLDGGHTGELFF	TGTGCCAGCAGCTTAGATGGGGGGCACACCGGGGAGCTGTTTTTT
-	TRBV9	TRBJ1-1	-	CASSIGHAATEAFF	TGTGCCAGCAGCATCGGACACGCCGCCACTGAAGCTTTCTTT
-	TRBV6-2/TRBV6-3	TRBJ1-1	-	CASSSQGRNTEAFF	TGTGCCAGCAGTTCACAGGGAAGGAACACTGAAGCTTTCTTT
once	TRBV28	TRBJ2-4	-	CATGDLAKNIQYF	TGTGCCACCGGGGACCTCGCCAAAAACATTCAGTACTTC
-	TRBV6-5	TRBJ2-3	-	CASSYGGGNTDTQYF	TGTGCCAGCAGTTACGGAGGGGGGAACACAGATACGCAGTATTTT
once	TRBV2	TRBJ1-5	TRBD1	CASSWTGRSQPQHF	TGTGCCAGCAGCTGGACAGGGAGGAGTCAGCCCCAGCATTTT
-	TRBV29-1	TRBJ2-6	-	CSVLGGPNDSGANVLTF	TGCAGCGTTTTGGGTGGTCCTAATGACTCTGGGGCCAACGTCCTGACTTTC
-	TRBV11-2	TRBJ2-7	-	CASSRGQYEQYF	TGTGCCAGCAGCCGAGGACAGTACGAGCAGTACTTC
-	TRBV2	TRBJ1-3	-	CASSEVRSSGNTIYF	TGTGCCAGCAGTGAAGTTAGGAGCTCTGGAAACACCATATATTTT
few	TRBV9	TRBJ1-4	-	CASSVGVAENEKLFF	TGTGCCAGCAGCGTAGGAGTTGCAGAGAATGAAAAACTGTTTTTT
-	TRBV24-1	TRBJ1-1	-	CATSLAGGTEAFF	TGTGCCACCAGTCTAGCAGGCGGCACTGAAGCTTTCTTT